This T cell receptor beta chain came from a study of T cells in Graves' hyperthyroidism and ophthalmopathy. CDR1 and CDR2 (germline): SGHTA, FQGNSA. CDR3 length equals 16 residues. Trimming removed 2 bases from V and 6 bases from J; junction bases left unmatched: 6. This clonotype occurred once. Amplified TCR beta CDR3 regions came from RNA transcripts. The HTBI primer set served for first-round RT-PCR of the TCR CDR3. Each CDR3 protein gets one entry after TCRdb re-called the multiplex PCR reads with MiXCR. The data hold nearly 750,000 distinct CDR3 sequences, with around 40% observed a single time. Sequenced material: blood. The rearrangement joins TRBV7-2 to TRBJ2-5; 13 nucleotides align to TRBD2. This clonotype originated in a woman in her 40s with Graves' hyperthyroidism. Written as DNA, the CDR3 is TGTGCCAGCAGCTTATTACTAGCGGGGGGGCTGAAGACCCAGTACTTC. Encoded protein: CASSLLLAGGLKTQYF.